The 13 T cell receptor beta chains listed next were all sequenced from one sample in a study of memory CD4+ T cells and cytomegalovirus serostatus. Single viable CD3+CD4+CD8-CD45RO+ cells were sorted as the memory CD4+ T cells. Some clones are missing from TCRdb's copy, which holds only in-frame ones; the method was immunoSEQ multiplex PCR. The sample has some 40,000 clones; roughly 85% are singletons. Sequenced: memory CD4+ T cells from blood. These receptors were obtained from an adult in good health and CMV-seropositive.

The chain has TRBV9 and TRBJ2-1; 11 bases agree with TRBD2. The trim removed 5 bases at V and 1 base at J, leaving 5 bases unmatched. This CDR3 is built from 16 residues. The germline CDR1 and CDR2 sequences are SGDLS and YYNGEE. The DNA for the CDR3 is TGTGCCAGCAGTCAAACTAGCGGGAGATCCTACAATGAGCAGTTCTTC. This sequence encodes CASSQTSGRSYNEQFF.

This chain uses TRBV4-3 with TRBJ2-7; D may be TRBD1 or TRBD2 (6 bases each). CDR1 is LGHNA and CDR2 is YSLEER in the germline V gene. This CDR3 has 14 residues. V lost 1 base, J lost 5 bases, and 12 bases lay in between. CDR3: CASSQAGGPDEQYF. In DNA form, the CDR3 reads TGCGCCAGCAGCCAAGCTGGGGGGCCGGACGAGCAGTACTTC.

This clone was detected a few times. V is TRBV5-4 and J is TRBJ1-1; D remains unclear. In germline, CDR1 is SGHNT, CDR2 YYREEE (reference sequence). Deletions cut 2 bases from V and 4 bases from J, with 15 bases between. The CDR3 is 15 amino acids. The chain's CDR3 is CASSLSAAVFTEAFF. Written as DNA, the CDR3 is TGTGCCAGCAGCTTATCTGCGGCGGTTTTCACTGAAGCTTTCTTT.

The table lists this clone with a few counts. The chain is built from TRBV7-3 and TRBJ2-2; D is possibly TRBD1 (6 bases). Germline values: CDR1 SGHTA, CDR2 FQGTGA. V was cut by 2 bases and J by 3 bases, with 10 bases left in between. CDR3 size: 15 residues. Here the CDR3 reads CASSLGGQYTGELFF. Written as DNA, the CDR3 is TGTGCCAGCAGCTTAGGAGGACAGTACACCGGGGAGCTGTTTTTT.

The chain has TRBV20-1 and TRBJ2-7; D unclear. The CDR3 length is 10 residues. Germline-derived CDR1 and CDR2 are DFQATT and SNEGSKA (reference sequence). Trimming shortened V by 0 bases and J by 6 bases, and 3 bases separated the two germline ends. DNA for the CDR3: TGCAGTGCTAGAGAGGGCGAGCAGTACTTC. This translates into CSAREGEQYF.

The chain couples TRBV7-2 to TRBJ2-1, with a possible D match to TRBD2 (6 bases). Germline loops: CDR1 SGHTA, CDR2 FQGNSA. This CDR3 has 14 amino acids. Trimming left V 5 bases short and J 4 bases short, with 12 bases between. The CDR3 sequence: CASSPQLAYNEQFF. The CDR3 DNA sequence: TGTGCCAGCAGCCCCCAACTAGCTTACAATGAGCAGTTCTTC.

The chain is built from TRBV7-6 and TRBJ1-5, with 9 positions matching TRBD1. This CDR3 is built from 15 residues. CDR1 is SGHVS, CDR2 FNYEAQ, per germline. Trimming cost V 4 bases and J 2 bases; bases outside gene matches: 3. The CDR3 DNA sequence: TGTGCCAGCAGCTCGGGGGACAGGGGCAATCAGCCCCAGCATTTT. Translated: CASSSGDRGNQPQHF.

J is TRBJ1-2 and V is TRBV6-5, with unresolved D. Looked up from germline, CDR1 is MNHEY and CDR2 is SVGAGI. V was clipped by 2 bases and J by 1 base, with 8 bases between them. This CDR3 region has 14 residues. The CDR3 region has the DNA TGTGCCAGCAGTTACGAAAGGCGTAACTATGGCTACACCTTC. Its protein product is CASSYERRNYGYTF.

The sample holds one count of this clone. V is TRBV10-2 and J is TRBJ1-2, with D uncertain. The length of the CDR3 is 10 residues. Germline V gene lookup returns CDR1 WSHSY and CDR2 SAAADI. Trimming took 6 bases from V and 3 from J, leaving 2 bases between them. The CDR3, as DNA: TGCGCCAGCAGAGACTATGGCTACACCTTC. Translation gives CASRDYGYTF.

J is TRBJ2-5 and V is TRBV7-6, with 8 bases fitting TRBD2. The ends lost 1 base at V and 1 base at J; junction bases unmatched: 5. Germline values: CDR1 SGHVS, CDR2 FNYEAQ. This CDR3 comprises 16 residues. The CDR3 bases are TGTGCCAGCAGCTTAGGGCTGGCGGGAGGCCAAGAGACCCAGTACTTC. Translation gives CASSLGLAGGQETQYF.

V gene TRBV27 combines with J gene TRBJ2-2; 13 bases line up with TRBD2. The germline gives CDR1 MNHEY, CDR2 SMNVEV (reference sequence). This CDR3 spans 20 amino acids. Germline trimming cut 1 base from V and 0 bases from J; bases unmatched to any gene: 8. CDR3 DNA: TGTGCCAGCAGTTTATATGGACTAGCGGGAGTGCCTACGAACACCGGGGAGCTGTTTTTT. Translation gives CASSLYGLAGVPTNTGELFF.

The rearrangement uses TRBV27 and TRBJ2-3; D is unclear. There are 13 residues in the CDR3. V lost 2 bases and J 13 bases, leaving 16 bases between the germline ends. Germline lookup yields CDR1 MNHEY and CDR2 SMNVEV (reference sequence). The CDR3 here is CASSLSQVSAEYF. The CDR3 DNA reads TGTGCCAGCAGTTTAAGTCAGGTATCAGCTGAGTATTTT.

The chain carries TRBV28 and TRBJ2-1, with 9 bases aligning to TRBD2. This CDR3 comprises 15 residues. Germline trimming cut 4 bases from V and 8 bases from J; bases unmatched to any gene: 9. Germline CDR1 is MDHEN and CDR2 is SYDVKM. Written as DNA, the CDR3 is TGTGCCAGCAGTTCCCTTAGCGGGGGACCCCATGAGCAGTTCTTC. This gives the protein CASSSLSGGPHEQFF.